These T cell receptor beta chains were read from a single sample in a study of OX40 agonist ivuxolimab in advanced cancers. This table comes from immunoSEQ multiplex PCR, and its TCRdb copy is limited to in-frame clones, with some not included. The data contain around 60,000 clones, around 91% of them seen just once; the ten biggest clones take up over 15%. The sequences come from CD4+ or CD8+ T cells sorted from blood, collected in a trial of the OX40 agonist ivuxolimab. These receptors all stem from an adult with an advanced solid tumor such as melanoma, head and neck, liver or kidney cancer. Each CDR3 is given with its conserved first and last residue. A D gene is named only where the DNA matches it firmly.

D gene	CDR3 length	V gene	CDR3 protein
TRBD2	16	TRBV15	CATSRERTSGNNEQFF
.	14	TRBV4-1	CASSQYATNEKLFF
.	16	TRBV7-8	CASSLRGLAIEETQYF
.	12	TRBV7-9	CASSLGQQEAFF
.	19	TRBV21-1	CASSKSLPSDWKYTGELFF
.	12	TRBV7-9	CASIGQSYEQYF
.	17	TRBV28	CASSLLGPTWADQPQHF
TRBD2	15	TRBV4-3	CASSQQWAGGDEQFF
TRBD2	16	TRBV28	CASSPTDGRGNNEQFF
.	14	TRBV13	CASSLVRGPYEQYF
TRBD2	16	TRBV4-2	CASSTLAGSSYNEQFF
.	15	TRBV5-8	CASSFGRQADEKLFF
TRBD2	14	TRBV29-1	CSVELLAGIETQYF
.	14	TRBV10-3	CAISEGDIGETQYF
.	12	TRBV19	CASLASGNTIYF
TRBD2	15	TRBV4-2	CASSQGGSPYNEQFF
.	16	TRBV10-2	CASSEGGTLVDNEQFF
.	14	TRBV19	CASRTSWEAYEQYF
.	16	TRBV7-2	CASSQVAETPPREQYF
.	14	TRBV25-1	CASRRGVSTDTQYF
.	11	TRBV29-1	CSVDRETEAFF
TRBD2	17	TRBV4-3	CASSQTREGGHNNEQFF
TRBD2	16	TRBV7-9	CASSSRLAAYQETQYF
.	14	TRBV28	CASSLRDPPYEQYF
.	15	TRBV27	CASSFARGPTYEQYF
TRBD1	15	TRBV11-2	CASSLAGTGVNEQFF
.	15	TRBV28	CASSLFVGGDDEQFF
.	14	TRBV4-3	CASSQDRLRQPQHF
.	15	TRBV4-1	CASSQGQVNTYEQYF